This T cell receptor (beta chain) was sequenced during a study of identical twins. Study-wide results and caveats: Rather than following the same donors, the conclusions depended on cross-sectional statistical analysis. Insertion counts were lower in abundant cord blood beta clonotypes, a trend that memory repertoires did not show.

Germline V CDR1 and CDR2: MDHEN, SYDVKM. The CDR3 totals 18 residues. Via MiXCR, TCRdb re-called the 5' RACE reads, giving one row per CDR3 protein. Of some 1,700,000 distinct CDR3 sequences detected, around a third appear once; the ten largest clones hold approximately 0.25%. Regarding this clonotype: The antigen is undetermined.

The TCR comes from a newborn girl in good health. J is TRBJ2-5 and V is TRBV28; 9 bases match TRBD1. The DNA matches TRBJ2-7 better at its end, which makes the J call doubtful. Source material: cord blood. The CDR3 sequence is CASSLASWGQGLSYEQYF. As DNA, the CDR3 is TGTGCCAGCAGTTTAGCGAGTTGGGGACAGGGCCTTTCCTACGAGCAGTACTTC.